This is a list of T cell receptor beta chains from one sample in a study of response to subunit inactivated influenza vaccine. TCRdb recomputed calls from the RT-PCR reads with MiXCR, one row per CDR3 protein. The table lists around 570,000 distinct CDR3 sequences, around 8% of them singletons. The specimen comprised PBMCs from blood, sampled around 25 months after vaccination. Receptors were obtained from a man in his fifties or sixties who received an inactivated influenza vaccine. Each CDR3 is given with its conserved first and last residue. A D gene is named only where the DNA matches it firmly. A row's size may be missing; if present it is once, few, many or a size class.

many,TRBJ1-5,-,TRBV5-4,CASSREVNQPQHF,TGTGCCAGCAGCCGAGAAGTTAATCAGCCCCAGCATTTT
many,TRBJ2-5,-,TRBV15,CATSRDRGPKAGETQYF,TGTGCCACCAGCAGAGACCGGGGCCCAAAAGCAGGAGAGACCCAGTACTTC
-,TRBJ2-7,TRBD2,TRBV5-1,CASRPTSGAFYEQYF,TGCGCCAGCAGGCCGACTAGCGGGGCCTTCTACGAGCAGTACTTC
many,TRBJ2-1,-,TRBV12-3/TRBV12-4,CASSALAIGQFF,TGTGCCAGCAGTGCACTAGCAATTGGGCAGTTCTTC
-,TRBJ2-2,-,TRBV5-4,CASSLAISGELFF,TGTGCCAGCAGCTTGGCCATCTCCGGGGAGCTGTTTTTT
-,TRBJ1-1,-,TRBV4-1,CASSQDKGRANTEAFF,TGCGCCAGCAGCCAAGATAAGGGCAGGGCGAACACTGAAGCTTTCTTT
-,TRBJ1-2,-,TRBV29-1,CSVGYAYGYTF,TGCAGCGTTGGGTATGCCTATGGCTACACCTTC
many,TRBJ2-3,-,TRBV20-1,CSARRARGMTDTQYF,TGCAGTGCGAGGCGGGCAAGGGGGATGACAGATACGCAGTATTTT
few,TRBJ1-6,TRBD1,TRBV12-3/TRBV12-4,CASSRQGLNSPLHF,TGTGCCAGCAGCAGACAGGGCCTGAATTCACCCCTCCACTTT
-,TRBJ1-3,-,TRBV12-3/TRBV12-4,CASSLGGTDGNTIYF,TGTGCCAGCAGTTTAGGAGGGACCGATGGAAACACCATATATTTT
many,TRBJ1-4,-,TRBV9,CASSPRIEDEKLFF,TGTGCCAGCAGCCCCCGGATCGAAGATGAAAAACTGTTTTTT
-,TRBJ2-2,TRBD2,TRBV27,CASSGLAGATGELFF,TGTGCCAGCAGTGGACTAGCGGGAGCCACCGGGGAGCTGTTTTTT
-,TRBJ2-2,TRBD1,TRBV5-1,CASSLRSTGSGNTGELFF,TGCGCCAGCAGCTTACGTTCGACAGGGAGTGGGAACACCGGGGAGCTGTTTTTT
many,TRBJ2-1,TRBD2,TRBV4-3,CASSQDLGGYNEQFF,TGCGCCAGCAGCCAAGATTTGGGGGGGTACAATGAGCAGTTCTTC
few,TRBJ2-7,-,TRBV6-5,CASSYMPTLRDTNYEQYF,TGTGCCAGCAGTTATATGCCCACCCTCCGGGACACGAACTACGAGCAGTACTTC
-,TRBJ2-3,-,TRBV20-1,CSAEKSGPTDTQYF,TGCAGTGCTGAGAAATCCGGTCCCACAGATACGCAGTATTTT
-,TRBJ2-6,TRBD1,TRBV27,CASGQRGTGGANVLTF,TGTGCCAGCGGCCAACGGGGGACAGGTGGGGCCAACGTCCTGACTTTC
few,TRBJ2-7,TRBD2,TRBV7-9,CASRSSSSGKYEQYF,TGTGCCAGCAGATCGTCGTCTAGCGGAAAGTACGAGCAGTACTTC
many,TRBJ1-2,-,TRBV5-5,CASSFQSRSDTNYGYTF,TGTGCCAGCAGCTTTCAATCCCGGTCGGATACTAACTATGGCTACACCTTC
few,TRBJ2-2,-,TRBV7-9,CASSSMRQGGGELFF,TGTGCCAGCAGCTCGATGCGACAGGGAGGCGGGGAGCTGTTTTTT
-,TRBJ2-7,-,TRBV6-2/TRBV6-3,CASSSNPGRSSYEQYF,TGTGCCAGCAGTTCCAACCCGGGACGCAGCTCCTACGAGCAGTACTTC
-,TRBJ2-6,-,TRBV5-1,CASSPEPGSGANVLTF,TGCGCCAGCAGCCCGGAACCGGGTTCTGGGGCCAACGTCCTGACTTTC
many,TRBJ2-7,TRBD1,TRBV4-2,CASSQEDRGGQGSGEQYF,TGTGCCAGCAGCCAAGAGGACAGAGGAGGACAGGGGTCCGGAGAGCAGTACTTC
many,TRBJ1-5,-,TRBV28,CASRPRPINQPQHF,TGTGCCAGCAGACCGCGCCCGATCAATCAGCCCCAGCATTTT
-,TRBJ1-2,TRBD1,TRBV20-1,CSAKPPVSRGPSGYTF,TGCAGTGCGAAGCCCCCCGTTAGCAGGGGGCCATCCGGCTACACCTTC
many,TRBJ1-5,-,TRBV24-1,CATSEGVYGNQPQHF,TGTGCCACCAGTGAAGGGGTATATGGCAATCAGCCCCAGCATTTT
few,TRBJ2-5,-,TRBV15,CATSQTPPETQYF,TGTGCCACCAGCCAGACCCCCCCAGAGACCCAGTACTTC
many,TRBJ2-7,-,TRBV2,CASSEARAVTYEQYF,TGTGCCAGCAGTGAAGCGCGGGCAGTGACCTACGAGCAGTACTTC
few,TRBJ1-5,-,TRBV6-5,CASSYKFGSRQPQHF,TGTGCCAGCAGTTATAAATTTGGCAGCCGCCAGCCCCAGCATTTT
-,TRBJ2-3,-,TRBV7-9,CASSRRPGLTDTQYF,TGTGCCAGCAGCCGCCGTCCGGGCCTCACAGATACGCAGTATTTT
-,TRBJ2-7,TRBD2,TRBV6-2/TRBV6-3,CASSTPGLAGSGTYEQYF,TGTGCCAGCAGTACCCCGGGACTAGCGGGGAGTGGGACCTACGAGCAGTACTTC
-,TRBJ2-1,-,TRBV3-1,CASSLPGSTEQFF,TGTGCCAGCAGCCTACCTGGGTCTACTGAGCAGTTCTTC
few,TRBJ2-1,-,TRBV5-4,CARGRGPLYNEQFF,TGTGCCAGGGGCAGGGGTCCGCTCTACAATGAGCAGTTCTTC
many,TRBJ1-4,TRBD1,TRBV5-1,CASSYGQGPPDF,TGCGCCAGCAGCTACGGACAGGGACCACCGGATTTT
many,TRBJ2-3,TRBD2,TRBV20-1,CSATPWTSRTDTQYF,TGCAGTGCAACGCCATGGACTAGTCGAACAGATACGCAGTATTTT
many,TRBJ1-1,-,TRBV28,CASSLASNTEAFF,TGTGCCAGCAGTTTAGCATCAAACACTGAAGCTTTCTTT
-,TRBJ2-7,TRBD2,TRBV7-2,CASSLAISGGYEQYF,TGTGCCAGCAGCTTAGCTATTAGCGGGGGCTACGAGCAGTACTTC
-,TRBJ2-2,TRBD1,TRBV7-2,CASSLAETGAFGARAGELFF,TGTGCCAGCAGCTTAGCCGAGACAGGGGCTTTTGGAGCGCGGGCCGGGGAGCTGTTTTTT
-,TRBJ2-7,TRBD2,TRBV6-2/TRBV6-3,CASSYPGLAVHEQYF,TGTGCCAGCAGTTACCCCGGACTAGCGGTGCACGAGCAGTACTTC
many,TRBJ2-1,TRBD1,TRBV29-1,CSVRDRALVNEQFF,TGCAGCGTTAGGGACAGGGCCCTGGTCAATGAGCAGTTCTTC
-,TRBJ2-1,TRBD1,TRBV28,CASRPGQGRDHYNEQFF,TGTGCCAGCAGGCCGGGACAGGGACGGGACCATTACAATGAGCAGTTCTTC
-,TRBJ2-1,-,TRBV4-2,CASSQALPYNEQFF,TGTGCCAGCAGCCAAGCATTGCCTTACAATGAGCAGTTCTTC
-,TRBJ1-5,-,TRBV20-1,CSARDLGQPQHF,TGCAGTGCTAGAGATTTGGGTCAGCCCCAGCATTTT
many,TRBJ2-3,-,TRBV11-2,CASSFGAGSTDTQYF,TGTGCCAGCAGCTTTGGTGCGGGGAGCACAGATACGCAGTATTTT